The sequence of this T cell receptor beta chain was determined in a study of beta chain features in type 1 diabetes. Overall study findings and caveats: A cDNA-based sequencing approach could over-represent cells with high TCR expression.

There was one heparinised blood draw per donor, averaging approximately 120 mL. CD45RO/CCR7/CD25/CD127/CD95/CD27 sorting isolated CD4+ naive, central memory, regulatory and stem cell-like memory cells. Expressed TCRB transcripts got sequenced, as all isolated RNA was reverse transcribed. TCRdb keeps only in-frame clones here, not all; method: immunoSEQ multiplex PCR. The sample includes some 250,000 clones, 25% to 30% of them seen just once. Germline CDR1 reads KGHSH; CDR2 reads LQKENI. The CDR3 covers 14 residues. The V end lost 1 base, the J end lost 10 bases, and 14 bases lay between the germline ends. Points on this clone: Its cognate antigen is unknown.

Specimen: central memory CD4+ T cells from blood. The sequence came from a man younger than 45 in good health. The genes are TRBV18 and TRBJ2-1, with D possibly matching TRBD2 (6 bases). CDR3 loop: CASSPQRGGDEQFF. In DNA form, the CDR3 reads TGTGCCAGCTCACCACAAAGAGGAGGGGACGAGCAGTTCTTC. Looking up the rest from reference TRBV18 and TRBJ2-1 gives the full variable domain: NAGVMQNPRHLVRRRGQEARLRCSPMKGHSHVYWYRQLPEEGLKFMVYLQKENIIDESGMPKERFSAEFPKEGPSILRIQQVVRGDSAAYFCASSPQRGGDEQFFGPGTRLTVL.